This T cell receptor (beta chain) is drawn from a study of blood T cells in healthy people across ages. The study's findings and limits: Per million T cells, the diversity of TCR beta decreased roughly linearly as age advanced.

This CDR3 spans 14 amino acids. Germline lookup yields CDR1 MNHEY and CDR2 SMNVEV (reference sequence). Trimming cost V 3 bases and J 1 base, with 9 bases left between them. For this clonotype: The antigen remains undetermined.

Sample-barcoded 5' priming and a J-beta primer mix drove a second PCR of roughly 6 to 12 cycles. A single record per CDR3 protein comes from TCRdb applying MiXCR to the 5' RACE reads. The sample holds approximately 600,000 distinct CDR3 sequences, 45% to 65% seen once. Isolation yielded PBMCs, at least 6.5 million per sample, in every case. The sample comprised blood. This clonotype originated in a man aged 60-69 years in good health. V is TRBV27 and J is TRBJ1-1; no definite D call. CDR3 sequence (DNA): TGTGCCAGCAGTTTCGGGCCCAAGAACACTGAAGCTTTCTTT. It is translated as CASSFGPKNTEAFF.